Following are 9 T cell receptor beta chains from one sample sequenced in a study of technical replicates of blood from a few donors. The assay was immunoSEQ multiplex PCR, and TCRdb's table has in-frame clones only and misses some. This sample has tens of thousands of clones, with about 94% found just once. The sequenced material came from T cells isolated from PBMCs. The receptor set was obtained from a human donor in good health.

The chain links TRBV6-5 to TRBJ1-3, with 7 bases lining up with TRBD1. After removal of 0 bases from V and 4 bases from J, the junction contained 6 bases not matched to a gene. Germline CDR1 MNHEY, CDR2 SVGAGI. The CDR3 is made up of 16 amino acids. CDR3 sequence reads: CASSYSISGGGNTIYF. The CDR3 DNA reads TGTGCCAGCAGTTACTCGATTTCAGGGGGAGGAAACACCATATATTTT.

The genes are TRBV7-9 and TRBJ1-2, with D uncertain. V lost 8 bases and J 8 bases, leaving 18 bases between the germline ends. There are 13 residues in the CDR3. Per germline, CDR1 SEHNR and CDR2 FQNEAQ (reference sequence). Written as DNA, the CDR3 is TGTGCCAGCCAGTCGAGGGTTTCGGAAGGCTACACCTTC. This sequence encodes CASQSRVSEGYTF.

The V call is TRBV11-2, the J call TRBJ2-1; D is undetermined. Trimming took off 5 bases at V and 7 bases at J, with 15 bases between the two ends. The length of the CDR3 is 14 residues. The V gene's germline CDR1 is SGHAT and CDR2 FQNNGV. The CDR3 sequence is CASSVSSFGNEQFF. The CDR3 DNA is TGTGCCAGCAGCGTAAGCAGCTTCGGGAATGAGCAGTTCTTC.

The chain carries TRBV28 and TRBJ1-4, with D uncertain. The germline V gene encodes CDR1 MDHEN and CDR2 SYDVKM. The ends were cut back, 3 bases at V and 6 bases at J, with 17 bases in the middle. CDR3 size: 16 residues. CDR3: CASSFEITRFDEKLFF. CDR3 coding DNA: TGTGCCAGCAGTTTCGAGATCACCCGCTTTGATGAAAAACTGTTTTTT.

The chain combines TRBV28 with TRBJ2-7, with a weak D call TRBD1 (5 bases). The length of the CDR3 is 13 residues. CDR1 is MDHEN, CDR2 SYDVKM, per germline. Trimming stripped 3 bases from V and 3 bases from J, with 9 bases between. The CDR3 region is CASSFSGIYEQYF. DNA of the CDR3: TGTGCCAGCAGTTTTTCAGGGATCTACGAGCAGTACTTC. Drawing the rest from reference TRBV28 and TRBJ2-7, the complete variable domain is DVKVTQSSRYLVKRTGEKVFLECVQDMDHENMFWYRQDPGLGLRLIYFSYDVKMKEKGDIPEGYSVSREKKERFSLILESASTNQTSMYLCASSFSGIYEQYFGPGTRLTVT.

This chain uses TRBV19 with TRBJ2-1; TRBD2 matches 8 bases. Germline V gene data show CDR1 as LNHDA and CDR2 as SQIVND (reference sequence). V shed 6 bases and J 4 bases; nucleotides not matched to a gene: 8. The CDR3 is made up of 15 amino acids. CDR3 sequence (DNA): TGTGCCAGTAGGGAAAGCGGGAGATCTTACAATGAGCAGTTCTTC. Translating gives CASRESGRSYNEQFF.

V usage is TRBV7-6 and J usage is TRBJ1-5; 8 bases match TRBD1. Germline trimming cut 2 bases from V and 6 bases from J; bases unmatched to any gene: 6. Germline-derived CDR1 and CDR2 are SGHVS and FNYEAQ. This CDR3 region has 15 residues. CDR3 DNA sequence: TGTGCCAGCAGCTTAAGGACAGGGAAAGGTCAGCCCCAGCATTTT. Amino acids: CASSLRTGKGQPQHF.

This chain connects TRBV9 to TRBJ2-3; 7 bases map to TRBD1. This CDR3 has 17 residues. Germline loops: CDR1 SGDLS, CDR2 YYNGEE. The V gene end was trimmed by 2 bases and the J gene end by 3 bases; junction bases not matched to a gene: 12. The CDR3, as DNA: TGTGCCAGCAGCGTGGGACAGTCTTTGAGAAGGACAGATACGCAGTATTTT. Translating it yields CASSVGQSLRRTDTQYF.

V and J are TRBV4-1 and TRBJ1-5; maybe TRBD1 (5 bases). The CDR3 runs 20 residues. Germline V gene lookup returns CDR1 MGHRA and CDR2 YSYEKL. The V and J ends lost 0 bases and 7 bases respectively, with 28 bases between them. The CDR3 loop is CASSQDEFRAVGELGQPQHF. CDR3 DNA: TGCGCCAGCAGCCAAGATGAGTTTCGGGCGGTAGGGGAATTAGGGCAGCCCCAGCATTTT.